These 15 T cell receptor beta chains were all obtained from the same sample, sequenced in a study of blood T cell repertoires in COVID-19. Generated by immunoSEQ multiplex PCR, the TCRdb table keeps only in-frame clones and is missing some. The repertoire includes a few hundred thousand clones, approximately 80% of them detected once, and around 1.5% sits in the top ten. Sequencing input: peripheral blood. The origin of the receptors is a woman in her thirties or forties who had recovered from COVID-19.

V usage is TRBV19 and J usage is TRBJ1-5; the match to TRBD1 covers 8 bases. The CDR3 sequence is 16 residues long. Germline CDR1 and CDR2: LNHDA and SQIVND (reference sequence). V lost 10 bases and J lost 1; bases outside the gene matches: 12. As DNA, the CDR3 is TGTGCCACTACAGGGGGTCTTGGTAGGAGCAATCAGCCCCAGCATTTT. Translated, it gives CATTGGLGRSNQPQHF.

This clone appeared once. The CDR3 bases are TGTGCCAGCAGGACAGGGGACTCTGGGGCCAACGTCCTGACTTTC. It encodes CASRTGDSGANVLTF. The chain uses TRBV2 and TRBJ2-6; 8 nucleotides agree with TRBD1. Germline CDR1 and CDR2: SNHLY and FYNNEI. V shed 6 bases and J 0 bases; nucleotides not matched to a gene: 1. This CDR3 has 15 amino acids.

This chain connects TRBV4-3 to TRBJ2-7; 11 bases are a match to TRBD1. The CDR3 consists of 15 residues. J was trimmed by 2 bases and V by 5 bases; bases with no gene match: 5. From germline, CDR1 is LGHNA and CDR2 YSLEER. This CDR3 is CASSTGDRGAYEQYF. The CDR3 DNA follows: TGCGCCAGCAGCACAGGGGACAGGGGGGCCTACGAGCAGTACTTC.

The rearrangement links TRBV7-8 to TRBJ1-2, with D tentatively TRBD1 (5 bases). Germline loops: CDR1 SGHVS, CDR2 FQNEAQ. The V end lost 4 bases, the J end lost 10 bases, and 22 bases lay between the germline ends. CDR3 length equals 15 residues. The CDR3 DNA reads as TGTGCCAGCAGCTCTCCTCGGGGGAAGTCTAGAAACTACACCTTC. It translates to CASSSPRGKSRNYTF.

The V and J genes are TRBV7-8 and TRBJ1-3; unclear D gene. The CDR3 covers 14 residues. The V gene lost 2 bases and the J gene lost 7 bases, with 12 bases spanning the gap. The germline CDR1 and CDR2 sequences are SGHVS and FQNEAQ. The CDR3 loop is CASSLLTGSNTIYF. For the CDR3, the DNA is TGTGCCAGCAGCTTATTAACGGGGAGCAACACCATATATTTT.

J is TRBJ2-7 and V is TRBV3-1 (or the pseudogene TRBV3-2); D remains ambiguous. The V end was cut by 5 bases, the J end by 4 bases, with 9 bases between. There are 12 residues in the CDR3. Germline assignment: CDR1 LGHDT and CDR2 YNNKEL (reference sequence). The CDR3: CASSKPGYEQYF. In DNA form, the CDR3 reads TGTGCCAGCAGCAAACCGGGTTACGAGCAGTACTTC.

This clone has a single count. V and J are TRBV29-1 and TRBJ2-3; D unresolved. The CDR3 loop spans 14 amino acids. With 4 bases removed from V and 0 bases from J, the gap between germline ends came to 11 bases. The germline CDR1 and CDR2 sequences are SQVTM and ANQGSEA. In nucleotides, the CDR3 is TGCAGCGTTGCAGGCCACCTAAGCACAGATACGCAGTATTTT. Translation: CSVAGHLSTDTQYF.

The chain uses TRBV18 and TRBJ2-3; possible D gene TRBD1, 5 bases. The CDR3 is 14 residues long. The germline V gene encodes CDR1 KGHSH and CDR2 LQKENI. V lost 3 bases to trimming and J lost 1 base, with 8 bases between them. CDR3 in amino acids: CASSPGRGTDTQYF. CDR3 nucleotides: TGTGCCAGCTCACCGGGCAGGGGCACAGATACGCAGTATTTT.

This chain connects TRBV5-1 to TRBJ2-1; D may be TRBD2 (6 bases). CDR3 size: 15 residues. Trimming removed 0 bases from V and 8 bases from J, with 15 bases in between. Germline V gene data show CDR1 as SGHRS and CDR2 as YFSETQ. CDR3 region: CASSLVAGWLDEQFF. CDR3 DNA sequence: TGCGCCAGCAGCTTGGTGGCGGGGTGGCTAGATGAGCAGTTCTTC.

The gene calls are TRBV29-1 and TRBJ2-5; 8 nucleotides match TRBD2. The germline gives CDR1 SQVTM, CDR2 ANQGSEA. V lost 7 bases and J lost 3; bases outside the gene matches: 10. The CDR3 extends over 14 amino acids. The CDR3 DNA sequence: TGCAGCGGCCTCGGGGGGGCCAGGGAAGAGACCCAGTACTTC. Translating it yields CSGLGGAREETQYF.

V is TRBV7-2 and J is TRBJ2-6, with D maybe TRBD2 (5 bases). Germline CDR1 reads SGHTA; CDR2 reads FQGNSA. The V end was cut by 4 bases, the J end by 4 bases, with 17 bases between. This CDR3 has 17 residues. CDR3 residues: CASSSPKALAGANVLTF. The CDR3 DNA follows: TGTGCCAGCAGCTCCCCCAAGGCCTTAGCGGGGGCCAACGTCCTGACTTTC. Based on the CDR3 plus reference TRBV7-2 and TRBJ2-6, the full variable domain is GAGVSQSPSNKVTEKGKDVELRCDPISGHTALYWYRQSLGQGLEFLIYFQGNSAPDKSGLPSDRFSAERTGGSVSTLTIQRTQQEDSAVYLCASSSPKALAGANVLTFGAGSRLTVL.

This clone has just a few counts. The CDR3 DNA follows: TGCGCCAGCAGCTTGTCAGGGTGGGATCAGCCCCAGCATTTT. Translating it yields CASSLSGWDQPQHF. V is TRBV5-1 and J is TRBJ1-5; D perhaps matches TRBD1 (5 bases). The CDR3 runs to 14 residues. The V gene lost 1 base and the J gene lost 5 bases, with 10 bases spanning the gap. Per germline, CDR1 SGHRS and CDR2 YFSETQ.

As DNA, the CDR3 is TGTGCCAGCTCACCACAGGACACCGAGCAGTACTTC. Translating gives CASSPQDTEQYF. The chain has TRBV18 and TRBJ2-7; tentative D call: TRBD1 (5 bases). Trimming shortened V by 1 base and J by 6 bases, and 7 bases separated the two germline ends. The germline V gene encodes CDR1 KGHSH and CDR2 LQKENI. The CDR3 totals 12 residues. Looking up the rest from reference TRBV18 and TRBJ2-7 gives the full variable domain: NAGVMQNPRHLVRRRGQEARLRCSPMKGHSHVYWYRQLPEEGLKFMVYLQKENIIDESGMPKERFSAEFPKEGPSILRIQQVVRGDSAAYFCASSPQDTEQYFGPGTRLTVT.

V and J are TRBV5-1 and TRBJ2-3; D call uncertain. This CDR3 region has 15 residues. V lost 1 base and J 0 bases, leaving 9 bases between the germline ends. Per the germline V gene, CDR1 is SGHRS and CDR2 is YFSETQ. The DNA for the CDR3 is TGCGCCAGCAGCTTGCTTGGGCTAAGCACAGATACGCAGTATTTT. Encoded protein: CASSLLGLSTDTQYF.

CDR3 protein: CASSLVQDSEAFF. CDR3 sequence (DNA): TGTGCCAGCAGCTTAGTACAGGACAGTGAAGCTTTCTTT. The chain recombines TRBV7-8 with TRBJ1-1; tentative D call: TRBD1 (6 bases). Germline values: CDR1 SGHVS, CDR2 FQNEAQ. V lost 1 base and J lost 7, with 10 bases in between. This CDR3 is 13 amino acids long.